Below are 17 T cell receptor beta chains sequenced from a single sample in a study of blood T cell repertoires in COVID-19. Produced via immunoSEQ multiplex PCR; TCRdb's table is partial and in-frame only. The table has nearly 110,000 clones, about nine tenths seen once. Sequencing input: peripheral blood. The receptor source for this set is a woman younger than 45 with acute or convalescent COVID-19.

This rearrangement joins TRBV30 to TRBJ2-3; TRBD2 matches 11 bases. The V segment lost 5 bases and the J segment 6 bases; nucleotides outside the gene matches: 4. From germline, CDR1 is GTSNPN and CDR2 SVGIG (reference sequence). This CDR3 region has 13 residues. CDR3 protein: CAWGTSGSDTQYF. The CDR3 nucleotides are TGTGCCTGGGGGACTAGCGGTTCGGATACGCAGTATTTT.

The V call is TRBV30, the J call TRBJ2-7, with 7 bases fitting TRBD2. J lost 2 bases, V lost 4 bases, and 8 bases had no gene match. The CDR3 contains 14 residues. Germline CDR1 GTSNPN, CDR2 SVGIG (reference sequence). The CDR3 DNA reads as TGTGCCTGGAAATACGGACTAGGGACCTACGAGCAGTACTTC. Encoded protein: CAWKYGLGTYEQYF.

The chain combines TRBV7-9 with TRBJ1-1, with a tentative D call TRBD1 (6 bases). Trimming cost V 5 bases and J 1 base, with 14 bases left between them. Germline lookup yields CDR1 SEHNR and CDR2 FQNEAQ (reference sequence). The CDR3 is made up of 15 amino acids. CDR3 sequence: CASSADLDRNTEAFF. DNA for the CDR3: TGTGCCAGCAGCGCTGATTTGGACAGGAACACTGAAGCTTTCTTT. Filled out from reference TRBV7-9 and TRBJ1-1, the complete variable domain reads DTGVSQNPRHKITKRGQNVTFRCDPISEHNRLYWYRQTLGQGPEFLTYFQNEAQLEKSRLLSDRFSAERPKGSFSTLEIQRTEQGDSAMYLCASSADLDRNTEAFFGQGTRLTVV.

The genes are TRBV3-1 (or the pseudogene TRBV3-2) and TRBJ1-2; D not resolved. Germline V gene data show CDR1 as LGHDT and CDR2 as YNNKEL (reference sequence). Trimming cost V 1 base and J 0 bases, with 3 bases left between them. This CDR3 is built from 13 residues. The CDR3 is CASSQVTNYGYTF. In DNA form, the CDR3 reads TGTGCCAGCAGCCAAGTTACTAACTATGGCTACACCTTC.

This clone showed up just once. CDR3 nucleotides: TGTGCCAGCAGGGAATCAGGGTCCCGGGTACAAGAGACCCAGTACTTC. It yields the protein CASRESGSRVQETQYF. This chain connects TRBV27 to TRBJ2-5, with a possible D match to TRBD1 (5 bases). The CDR3 contains 16 residues. Germline CDR1 reads MNHEY; CDR2 reads SMNVEV (reference sequence). The ends were cut back, 6 bases at V and 2 bases at J, with 19 bases in the middle.

A few counts support this clone. This chain connects TRBV27 to TRBJ2-7; TRBD1 might be the D (5 bases). Germline assignment: CDR1 MNHEY and CDR2 SMNVEV (reference sequence). This CDR3 comprises 14 residues. The V end lost 0 bases, the J end lost 7 bases, and 13 bases lay between the germline ends. The CDR3 region has the DNA TGTGCCAGCAGTTTATCTGGCAGGGTTGGGGAGCAGTACTTC. Its protein product is CASSLSGRVGEQYF.

The rearrangement links TRBV5-1 to TRBJ1-2; the match to TRBD1 covers 10 bases. The CDR3 runs 17 residues. The junction had 9 bases not matched to a gene; V was cut back by 0 bases and J by 4 bases. In germline, CDR1 is SGHRS, CDR2 YFSETQ. CDR3 amino acids: CASSLGSPGQGFYGYTF. CDR3 bases: TGCGCCAGCAGCTTGGGATCCCCGGGACAGGGGTTCTATGGCTACACCTTC.

The chain couples TRBV6-2 or TRBV6-3 to TRBJ2-1, with D unresolved. This CDR3 has 16 residues. Per the germline V gene, CDR1 is MNHEY and CDR2 is SVGEGT. Trimming pared 2 bases from V and 0 bases from J, leaving 11 bases between. CDR3 in amino acids: CASSYISTSSYNEQFF. The DNA for the CDR3 is TGTGCCAGCAGTTACATCAGTACCAGCTCCTACAATGAGCAGTTCTTC.

The chain joins TRBV28 to TRBJ2-1, with D tentatively TRBD1 (6 bases). Germline CDR1 and CDR2: MDHEN and SYDVKM. The CDR3 has 17 amino acids. The ends were cut back, 6 bases at V and 1 base at J, with 19 bases in the middle. In DNA form, the CDR3 reads TGTGCCAGCAGCCCCTCGAGGGGGTTGAAATCCTACAATGAGCAGTTCTTC. This encodes CASSPSRGLKSYNEQFF.

The rearrangement uses TRBV2 and TRBJ2-5, with 11 nucleotides matching TRBD2. Germline CDR1 reads SNHLY; CDR2 reads FYNNEI. The CDR3 sequence is 18 residues long. Unmatched junction bases numbered 11, after V lost 4 bases and J lost 1 base. This CDR3 reads CASSGGMTSGIPQETQYF. In DNA, the CDR3 is TGTGCCAGCAGTGGGGGGATGACTAGCGGGATACCCCAAGAGACCCAGTACTTC. Combining the CDR3 with reference TRBV2 and TRBJ2-5 gives the whole variable domain EPEVTQTPSHQVTQMGQEVILRCVPISNHLYFYWYRQILGQKVEFLVSFYNNEISEKSEIFDDQFSVERPDGSNFTLKIRSTKLEDSAMYFCASSGGMTSGIPQETQYFGPGTRLLVL.

This chain joins TRBV2 and TRBJ2-7, with D possibly being TRBD1 (5 bases). CDR1 and CDR2 from the germline V gene are SNHLY and FYNNEI. Trimming took off 6 bases at V and 2 bases at J, with 17 bases between the two ends. This CDR3 contains 15 residues. CDR3 bases: TGTGCCAGCAGCCCCGACCTAAGGGGAACCTACGAGCAGTACTTC. The encoded protein is CASSPDLRGTYEQYF.

J is TRBJ1-2 and V is TRBV28; maybe TRBD1 (5 bases). Germline lookup yields CDR1 MDHEN and CDR2 SYDVKM. V was trimmed by 5 bases and J by 3 bases, leaving 10 bases between them. The CDR3 spans 13 residues. CDR3 nucleotide sequence: TGTGCCAGCAGTCAGGGAACCTACTATGGCTACACCTTC. Its translation is CASSQGTYYGYTF.

V usage is TRBV5-1 and J usage is TRBJ1-2; TRBD1 aligns across 7 bases. Germline CDR1 is SGHRS and CDR2 is YFSETQ. The CDR3 runs 16 residues. The J segment lost 4 bases and the V segment lost 4 bases, leaving 13 bases of the junction unmatched. The CDR3 spells CASSMTGTALIYGYTF. In DNA form, the CDR3 reads TGCGCCAGCAGCATGACAGGGACGGCCCTTATCTATGGCTACACCTTC.

This chain links TRBV6-1 with TRBJ2-1; 11 bases are a match to TRBD2. This CDR3 is built from 18 residues. V lost 2 bases, J lost 4 bases, and 10 bases stayed unmatched. Germline-derived CDR1 and CDR2 are MNHNS and SASEGT. CDR3 loop: CASSELAGGLESYNEQFF. In DNA form, the CDR3 reads TGTGCCAGCAGTGAACTAGCGGGAGGCCTTGAATCATACAATGAGCAGTTCTTC.

The rearrangement links TRBV15 to TRBJ2-7, with D perhaps TRBD1 (5 bases). The CDR3 is 14 residues long. Trimming took 3 bases from V and 4 from J, leaving 13 bases between them. The V gene's germline CDR1 is LNHNV and CDR2 YYDKDF (reference sequence). The CDR3 coding sequence is TGTGCCACCAGCAGGCTGGGCCAGGGTTACGAGCAGTACTTC. This gives the protein CATSRLGQGYEQYF.

This clone was seen once. CDR3 sequence reads: CASSLINRGPYNSPLHF. CDR3 bases: TGTGCCAGCAGTTTGATTAACAGGGGACCGTATAATTCACCCCTCCACTTT. This rearrangement joins TRBV28 to TRBJ1-6, with 7 bases identical to TRBD1. The ends lost 3 bases at V and 4 bases at J; junction bases unmatched: 9. The CDR3 has 17 residues. Per germline, CDR1 MDHEN and CDR2 SYDVKM.

J is TRBJ2-2 and V is TRBV29-1; TRBD1 agrees at 7 bases. This CDR3 spans 13 amino acids. Germline V gene lookup returns CDR1 SQVTM and CDR2 ANQGSEA. J gave up 5 bases and V 7 bases, and 7 bases lay outside the gene matches. This CDR3 reads CSGNRGGTGELFF. The CDR3 coding sequence is TGCAGCGGTAACAGGGGCGGGACCGGGGAGCTGTTTTTT.